The 25 T cell receptor beta chains given below trace back to one sample, sequenced in a study of OX40 agonist ivuxolimab in advanced cancers. Assay: immunoSEQ multiplex PCR; the TCRdb copy retains only in-frame clones and omits some. The data show 65,000 to 80,000 clones, approximately 88% seen once. The source was CD4+ or CD8+ T cells sorted from blood, collected in a trial of the OX40 agonist ivuxolimab. These TCRs come from an adult with an advanced solid tumor such as melanoma, head and neck, liver or kidney cancer.

This chain links TRBV18 with TRBJ1-5, with D perhaps matching TRBD1 (5 bases). Trimming left V 8 bases short and J 7 bases short, with 15 bases between. Germline loops: CDR1 KGHSH, CDR2 LQKENI. This CDR3 is 13 amino acids long. In DNA form, the CDR3 reads TGTGCCAGCGCAGGGACCGGTCAGCAGCCCCAGCATTTT. This encodes CASAGTGQQPQHF. The full variable domain, in which reference TRBV18 and TRBJ1-5 provide the parts outside the CDR3, is NAGVMQNPRHLVRRRGQEARLRCSPMKGHSHVYWYRQLPEEGLKFMVYLQKENIIDESGMPKERFSAEFPKEGPSILRIQQVVRGDSAAYFCASAGTGQQPQHFGDGTRLSIL.

A remark on this clone: Since a much larger clone is just one base distant, this may be a read error. The chain uses TRBV11-2 and TRBJ2-3; maybe TRBD2 (6 bases). The CDR3 runs to 15 residues. Looked up from germline, CDR1 is SGHAT and CDR2 is FQNNGV. CDR3 nucleotides: TGTGCCAGCAGCTTAATTTCGGACTACACAGATATGCAGTATTTT. It yields the protein CASSLISDYTDMQYF.

This sequence joins TRBV7-2 and TRBJ2-7; tentative D call: TRBD2 (6 bases). Trimming removed 4 bases at V and 5 bases at J, with 18 bases between. CDR1 and CDR2 (germline): SGHTA, FQGNSA. This CDR3 has 15 residues. The CDR3 bases are TGTGCCAGCAGCTCGAGTCCCGGGAGAGGGGACGAGCAGTACTTC. This codes for CASSSSPGRGDEQYF.

V and J are TRBV6-4 and TRBJ2-3; D call uncertain. CDR1 is MRHNA, CDR2 SNTAGT, per germline. Deletions cut 5 bases from V and 0 bases from J, with 12 bases between. CDR3 length: 15 amino acids. CDR3 sequence reads: CASSRQSSSTDTQYF. Written as DNA, the CDR3 is TGTGCCAGCAGTCGACAAAGCTCTAGCACAGATACGCAGTATTTT.

V usage is TRBV7-3 and J usage is TRBJ2-1, with 8 nucleotides matching TRBD1. The V segment lost 2 bases and the J segment 2 bases; nucleotides outside the gene matches: 2. Looked up from germline, CDR1 is SGHTA and CDR2 is FQGTGA. CDR3 length equals 15 residues. This chain's CDR3 is CASSLVDRAYNEQFF. CDR3 nucleotides: TGTGCCAGCAGCTTAGTGGACAGGGCCTACAATGAGCAGTTCTTC.

The chain uses TRBV5-1 and TRBJ2-2; D not certain. The germline V gene has CDR1 SGHRS and CDR2 YFSETQ. Trimming removed 2 bases at V and 8 bases at J, with 4 bases between. The CDR3 totals 11 residues. CDR3 bases: TGCGCCAGCAGCTTACCAGGGGAGCTGTTTTTT. This codes for CASSLPGELFF.

The CDR3, as DNA: TGTGCCAGCAGTTTCCCCGGGGACCAATCAGATACGCAGTATTTT. Protein: CASSFPGDQSDTQYF. J is TRBJ2-3 and V is TRBV28, with D perhaps matching TRBD1 or TRBD2 (5 bases each). CDR1 is MDHEN, CDR2 SYDVKM, per germline. V lost 3 bases, J lost 4 bases, and 14 bases lay in between. This CDR3 is 15 amino acids long.

This chain connects TRBV10-3 to TRBJ2-5, with no clear D. The closer fit of TRBJ2-7 to the DNA end suggests the J call may be wrong. Germline-derived CDR1 and CDR2 are ENHRY and SYGVKD. The CDR3 is 11 amino acids. The CDR3 is CAIRNKLEQYF. The DNA of the CDR3 is TGTGCCATCAGGAATAAGCTCGAGCAGTACTTC.

The chain has TRBV27 and TRBJ2-3; TRBD2 is a possible D gene (7 bases). V lost 5 bases and J lost 4, with 16 bases in between. Germline CDR1 reads MNHEY; CDR2 reads SMNVEV (reference sequence). CDR3 length: 15 residues. CDR3 protein: CASSRPGGPADTQYF. The CDR3 DNA is TGTGCCAGCAGTCGGCCCGGGGGGCCCGCAGATACGCAGTATTTT.

This chain connects TRBV15 to TRBJ2-1; TRBD2 aligns across 7 bases. The trim removed 0 bases at V and 7 bases at J, leaving 6 bases unmatched. The CDR3 is 15 residues long. The germline gives CDR1 LNHNV, CDR2 YYDKDF (reference sequence). This CDR3 reads CATSRDLASGNEQFF. Here the CDR3 DNA reads TGTGCCACCAGCAGAGACCTCGCTAGCGGAAATGAGCAGTTCTTC.

The chain's CDR3 is CASIDRTVSPLHF. The CDR3 region has the DNA TGTGCCAGCATTGACAGGACGGTGTCACCCCTCCACTTT. This chain uses TRBV6-5 with TRBJ1-6; D is perhaps TRBD1 (6 bases). There are 13 residues in the CDR3. Trimming took 7 bases from V and 10 from J, leaving 14 bases between them. Germline CDR1 reads MNHEY; CDR2 reads SVGAGI.

The genes are TRBV7-8 and TRBJ2-5; 8 bases align to TRBD1. Germline trimming cut 3 bases from V and 4 bases from J; bases unmatched to any gene: 1. CDR3 length: 13 amino acids. Germline values: CDR1 SGHVS, CDR2 FQNEAQ. The CDR3 DNA is TGTGCCAGCAGCTTCAGGGGGCCAGAGACCCAGTACTTC. This translates into CASSFRGPETQYF.

Of note for this clone: A junction end diverges from the germline sequence, so it may reflect a read error. The sample carries other DNA sequences with the same CDR3. V is TRBV4-3 and J is TRBJ1-1; 7 bases match TRBD1. Germline loops: CDR1 LGHNA, CDR2 YSLEER. The CDR3 is 14 residues long. The CDR3 sequence: CASSQSRGYTEAFF. In nucleotides, the CDR3 is TGCGCCAGCAGCCAAAGCAGGGGGTACACTGAAGCTTTTTTT.

Of note for this clone: This clone may be a read error of a much larger clone one base away. The chain combines TRBV6-5 with TRBJ1-1; TRBD1 aligns across 7 bases. Germline-derived CDR1 and CDR2 are MNHEY and SVGAGI. Trimming cost V 5 bases and J 1 base; bases outside gene matches: 1. The CDR3 is made up of 13 amino acids. Here the CDR3 DNA reads TGTGCCAGCAGTAGACAGGGGAACACTGAAGCTTTCTTT. Its translation is CASSRQGNTEAFF.

This chain joins TRBV9 and TRBJ2-7, with 10 positions matching TRBD2. The germline gives CDR1 SGDLS, CDR2 YYNGEE. Trimming took 3 bases from V and 6 from J; bases not matched to a gene: 6. The CDR3 sequence is 14 residues long. CDR3 bases: TGTGCCAGCAGCGCAACTAGCGGGAATAGCGAGCAGTACTTC. This gives the protein CASSATSGNSEQYF.

This chain connects TRBV4-3 to TRBJ2-5, with a possible D match to TRBD1 (5 bases). The V end was cut by 0 bases, the J end by 1 base, with 9 bases between. Germline CDR1 is LGHNA and CDR2 is YSLEER. This CDR3 contains 15 residues. In DNA, the CDR3 is TGCGCCAGCAGCCAAGATAGGGGTATCCAAGAGACCCAGTACTTC. Residues: CASSQDRGIQETQYF.

This sequence joins TRBV28 and TRBJ1-1; D is perhaps TRBD1 (6 bases). V gave up 6 bases and J gave up 5 bases, with 16 bases separating them. The CDR3 runs to 14 residues. Germline CDR1 MDHEN, CDR2 SYDVKM. In DNA form, the CDR3 reads TGTGCCAGCAGCCGAGACCAGGGGAGGACTGAAGCTTTCTTT. This translates into CASSRDQGRTEAFF.

The V and J genes are TRBV30 and TRBJ1-6; maybe TRBD1 (5 bases). The CDR3 has 14 amino acids. Germline V gene data show CDR1 as GTSNPN and CDR2 as SVGIG (reference sequence). V lost 0 bases, J lost 14 bases, and 17 bases lay in between. The CDR3 loop reads CAWSVPGGYGTLHF. The CDR3 DNA reads TGTGCCTGGAGTGTACCGGGGGGTTATGGCACCCTCCACTTT.

This clone was recorded a few times. V gene TRBV5-1 combines with J gene TRBJ1-1; TRBD1 is a possible D gene (5 bases). Germline loops: CDR1 SGHRS, CDR2 YFSETQ. The ends were cut back, 5 bases at V and 3 bases at J, with 14 bases in the middle. The CDR3 sequence is 14 residues long. CDR3 DNA: TGCGCCAGCAGGGGCTCCCTGGGGGACACTGAAGCTTTCTTT. Its protein product is CASRGSLGDTEAFF.

V is TRBV19 and J is TRBJ2-1; 16 bases fit TRBD2. Germline CDR1 is LNHDA and CDR2 is SQIVND (reference sequence). V lost 5 bases to trimming and J lost 13 bases; unmatched junction nucleotides: 14. This CDR3 has 17 residues. The CDR3 DNA reads as TGTGCCAGTAGTTCCTCGGGACTAGCGGGAGGGCCTTCCCGTCAGTTCTTC. Residues: CASSSSGLAGGPSRQFF.

V is TRBV5-1 and J is TRBJ1-2, with D possibly being TRBD1 (5 bases). This CDR3 contains 14 residues. Trimming stripped 0 bases from V and 4 bases from J, with 10 bases between. Per germline, CDR1 SGHRS and CDR2 YFSETQ. CDR3 DNA: TGCGCCAGCAGCTTGGATGCAGGGCTCTATGGCTACACCTTC. This codes for CASSLDAGLYGYTF.

The V and J genes are TRBV19 and TRBJ2-7; the match to TRBD1 covers 7 bases. Germline values: CDR1 LNHDA, CDR2 SQIVND (reference sequence). This CDR3 has 15 amino acids. With 4 bases clipped from V and 7 bases from J, the junction kept 13 bases outside the gene matches. CDR3 in DNA: TGTGCCAGTAGTAAACGACAGGGAAATAGCGCGGAGCAGTACTTC. This sequence encodes CASSKRQGNSAEQYF.

DNA of the CDR3: TGTGCCAGCAGGGTAGCAGCAGATACGCAGTATTTT. Translation gives CASRVAADTQYF. This chain links TRBV28 with TRBJ2-3; D not certain. The CDR3 runs 12 residues. From germline, CDR1 is MDHEN and CDR2 SYDVKM. V shed 6 bases and J shed 4 bases, with 8 bases lying between them. Full variable domain (outside the CDR3, taken from reference TRBV28 and TRBJ2-3): DVKVTQSSRYLVKRTGEKVFLECVQDMDHENMFWYRQDPGLGLRLIYFSYDVKMKEKGDIPEGYSVSREKKERFSLILESASTNQTSMYLCASRVAADTQYFGPGTRLTVL.

There are a few counts of this clone. This sequence joins TRBV19 and TRBJ1-4, with D uncertain. V gave up 8 bases and J gave up 6 bases, with 16 bases separating them. The germline gives CDR1 LNHDA, CDR2 SQIVND (reference sequence). The CDR3 loop spans 14 amino acids. CDR3 protein: CASLRAGVHEKLFF. In DNA, the CDR3 is TGTGCCAGTCTTCGGGCGGGTGTTCATGAAAAACTGTTTTTT.

This chain joins TRBV6-5 and TRBJ2-1; 10 bases map to TRBD1. The CDR3 is made up of 14 amino acids. J was trimmed by 6 bases and V by 8 bases; bases with no gene match: 7. Germline assignment: CDR1 MNHEY and CDR2 SVGAGI. The CDR3 reads CASRSGTGVNEQFF. In nucleotides, the CDR3 is TGTGCCAGCCGATCCGGGACAGGGGTCAATGAGCAGTTCTTC.